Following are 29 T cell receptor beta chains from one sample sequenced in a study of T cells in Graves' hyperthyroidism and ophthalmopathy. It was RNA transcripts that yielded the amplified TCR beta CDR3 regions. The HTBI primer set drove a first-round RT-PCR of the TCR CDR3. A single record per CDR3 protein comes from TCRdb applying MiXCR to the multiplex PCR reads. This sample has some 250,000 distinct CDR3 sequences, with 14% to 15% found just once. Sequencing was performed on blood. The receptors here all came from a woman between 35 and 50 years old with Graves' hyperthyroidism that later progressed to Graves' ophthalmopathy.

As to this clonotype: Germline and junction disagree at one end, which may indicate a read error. CDR3 region: CASSLAGQGVQPRHF. CDR3 sequence (DNA): TGTGCCAGCAGCTTGGCGGGACAGGGGGTTCAGCCCCGGCATTTT. The chain couples TRBV5-6 to TRBJ1-5, with TRBD1 matching 11 bases. CDR1 is SGHDT, CDR2 YYEEEE, per germline. This CDR3 region has 15 residues.

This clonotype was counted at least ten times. The CDR3, as DNA: TGTGCCAGCAGTGAGGGGAGGCCGGGAAACACCATATATTTT. Translating it yields CASSEGRPGNTIYF. This chain connects TRBV6-1 to TRBJ1-3; no reliable D call. Germline V lookup: CDR1 MNHNS, CDR2 SASEGT. This CDR3 contains 14 residues. V was trimmed by 3 bases and J by 4 bases, leaving 10 bases between them.

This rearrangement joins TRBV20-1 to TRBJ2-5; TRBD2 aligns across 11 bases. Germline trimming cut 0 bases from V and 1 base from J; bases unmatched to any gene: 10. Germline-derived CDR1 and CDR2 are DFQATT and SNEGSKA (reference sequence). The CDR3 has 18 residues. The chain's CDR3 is CSARDSFGTSGSQETQYF. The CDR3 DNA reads TGCAGTGCTAGAGATTCCTTTGGAACTAGCGGGAGCCAAGAGACCCAGTACTTC.

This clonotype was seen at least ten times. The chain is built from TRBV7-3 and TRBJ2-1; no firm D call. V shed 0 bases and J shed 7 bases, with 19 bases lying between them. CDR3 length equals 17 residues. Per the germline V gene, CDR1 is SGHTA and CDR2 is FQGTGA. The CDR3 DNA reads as TGTGCCAGCAGCTTAACGAAAATGAACCAGCGAGGAAATGAGCAGTTCTTC. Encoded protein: CASSLTKMNQRGNEQFF. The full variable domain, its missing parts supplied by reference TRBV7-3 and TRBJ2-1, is GAGVSQTPSNKVTEKGKYVELRCDPISGHTALYWYRQSLGQGPEFLIYFQGTGAADDSGLPNDRFFAVRPEGSVSTLKIQRTERGDSAVYLCASSLTKMNQRGNEQFFGPGTRLTVL.

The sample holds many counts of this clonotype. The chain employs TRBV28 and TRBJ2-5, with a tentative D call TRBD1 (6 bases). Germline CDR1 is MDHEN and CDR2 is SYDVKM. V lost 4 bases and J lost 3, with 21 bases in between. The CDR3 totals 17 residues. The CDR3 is CASSSAWGPGRKETQYF. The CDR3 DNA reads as TGTGCCAGCAGTTCCGCCTGGGGGCCAGGGAGAAAAGAGACCCAGTACTTC.

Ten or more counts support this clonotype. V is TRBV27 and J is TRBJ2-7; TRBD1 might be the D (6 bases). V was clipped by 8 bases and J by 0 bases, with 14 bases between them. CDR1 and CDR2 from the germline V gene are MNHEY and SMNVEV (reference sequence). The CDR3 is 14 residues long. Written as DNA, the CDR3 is TGTGCCAGCTATCGAGACAGGAGCTCCTACGAGCAGTACTTC. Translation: CASYRDRSSYEQYF.

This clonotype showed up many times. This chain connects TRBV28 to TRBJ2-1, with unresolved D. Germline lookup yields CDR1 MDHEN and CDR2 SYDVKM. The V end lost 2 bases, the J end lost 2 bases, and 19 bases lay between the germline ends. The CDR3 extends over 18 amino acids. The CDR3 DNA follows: TGTGCCAGCAGTTTAGTTGTATTCCCGAACCCCGCCTACAATGAGCAGTTCTTC. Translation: CASSLVVFPNPAYNEQFF.

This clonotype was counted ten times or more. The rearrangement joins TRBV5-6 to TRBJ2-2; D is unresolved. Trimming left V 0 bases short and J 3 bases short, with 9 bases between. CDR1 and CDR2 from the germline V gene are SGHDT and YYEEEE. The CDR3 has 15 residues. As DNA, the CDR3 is TGTGCCAGCAGCTTGGTTAACAGCTACACCGGGGAGCTGTTTTTT. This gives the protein CASSLVNSYTGELFF.

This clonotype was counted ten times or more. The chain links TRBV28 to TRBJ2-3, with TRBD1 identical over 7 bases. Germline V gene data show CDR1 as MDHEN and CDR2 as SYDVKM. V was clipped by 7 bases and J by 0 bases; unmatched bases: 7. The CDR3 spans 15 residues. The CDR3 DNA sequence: TGTGCCAGCATTATAGGGGGCGCGAGCACAGATACGCAGTATTTT. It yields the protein CASIIGGASTDTQYF.

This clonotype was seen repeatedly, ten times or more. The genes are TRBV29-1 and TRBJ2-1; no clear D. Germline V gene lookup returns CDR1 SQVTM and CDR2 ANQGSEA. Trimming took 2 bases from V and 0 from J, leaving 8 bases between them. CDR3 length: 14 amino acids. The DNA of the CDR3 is TGCAGCGTTGAACCAACAGACTCCTACAATGAGCAGTTCTTC. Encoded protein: CSVEPTDSYNEQFF.

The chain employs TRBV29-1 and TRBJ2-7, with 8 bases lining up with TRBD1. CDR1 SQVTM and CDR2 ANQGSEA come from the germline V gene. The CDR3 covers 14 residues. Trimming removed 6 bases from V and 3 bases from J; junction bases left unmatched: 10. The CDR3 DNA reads TGCAGCGTCGGACAGGGTTTCCACTACTACGAGCAGTACTTC. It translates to CSVGQGFHYYEQYF.

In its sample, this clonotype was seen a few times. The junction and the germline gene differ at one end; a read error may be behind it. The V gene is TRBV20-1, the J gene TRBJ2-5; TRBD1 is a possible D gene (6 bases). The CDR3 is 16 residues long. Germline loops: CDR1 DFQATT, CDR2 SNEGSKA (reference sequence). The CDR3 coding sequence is TGCAGTGCTAGATTTGACAGGCGATGGATTAGAGAGACCCAGCACTTC. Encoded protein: CSARFDRRWIRETQHF.

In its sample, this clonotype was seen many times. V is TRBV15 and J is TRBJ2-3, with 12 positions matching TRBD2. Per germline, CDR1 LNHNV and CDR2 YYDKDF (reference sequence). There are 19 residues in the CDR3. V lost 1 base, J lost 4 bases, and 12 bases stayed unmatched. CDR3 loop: CATSRGGGTSGFPADTQYF. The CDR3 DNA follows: TGTGCCACCAGCAGAGGGGGAGGGACTAGCGGGTTCCCAGCAGATACGCAGTATTTT. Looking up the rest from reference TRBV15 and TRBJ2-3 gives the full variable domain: DAMVIQNPRYQVTQFGKPVTLSCSQTLNHNVMYWYQQKSSQAPKLLFHYYDKDFNNEADTPDNFQSRRPNTSFCFLDIRSPGLGDTAMYLCATSRGGGTSGFPADTQYFGPGTRLTVL.

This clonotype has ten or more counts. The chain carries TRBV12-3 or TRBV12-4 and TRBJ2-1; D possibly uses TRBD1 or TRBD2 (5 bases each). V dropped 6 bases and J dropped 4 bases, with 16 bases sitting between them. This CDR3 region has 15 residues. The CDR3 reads CASSPGTEYYNEQFF. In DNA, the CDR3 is TGTGCCAGCAGCCCCGGGACGGAGTATTACAATGAGCAGTTCTTC.

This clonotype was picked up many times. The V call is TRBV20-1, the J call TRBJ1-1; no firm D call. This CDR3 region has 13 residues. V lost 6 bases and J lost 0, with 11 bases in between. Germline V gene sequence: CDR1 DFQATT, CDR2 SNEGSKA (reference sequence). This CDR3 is CSAYTVMNTEAFF. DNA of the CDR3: TGCAGTGCCTATACGGTGATGAACACTGAAGCTTTCTTT.

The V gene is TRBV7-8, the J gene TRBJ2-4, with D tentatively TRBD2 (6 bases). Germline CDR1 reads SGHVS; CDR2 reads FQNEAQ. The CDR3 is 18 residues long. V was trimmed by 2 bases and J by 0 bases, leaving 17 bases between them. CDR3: CASSLYNPPGLAKNIQYF. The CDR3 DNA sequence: TGTGCCAGCAGCTTATACAACCCACCGGGACTAGCCAAAAACATTCAGTACTTC. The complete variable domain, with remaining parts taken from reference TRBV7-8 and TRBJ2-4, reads GAGVSQSPRYKVAKRGQDVALRCDPISGHVSLFWYQQALGQGPEFLTYFQNEAQLDKSGLPSDRFFAERPEGSVSTLKIQRTQQEDSAVYLCASSLYNPPGLAKNIQYFGAGTRLSVL.

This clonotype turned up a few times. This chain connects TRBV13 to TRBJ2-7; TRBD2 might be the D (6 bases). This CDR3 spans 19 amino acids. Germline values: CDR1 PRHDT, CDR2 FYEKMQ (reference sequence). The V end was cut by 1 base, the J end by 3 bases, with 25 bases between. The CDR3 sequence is CASSLATGNVGRNVYEQYF. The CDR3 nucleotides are TGTGCCAGCAGCTTAGCAACGGGAAACGTCGGGAGAAACGTCTACGAGCAGTACTTC. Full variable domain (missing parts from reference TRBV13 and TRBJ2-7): AAGVIQSPRHLIKEKRETATLKCYPIPRHDTVYWYQQGPGQDPQFLISFYEKMQSDKGSIPDRFSAQQFSDYHSELNMSSLELGDSALYFCASSLATGNVGRNVYEQYFGPGTRLTVT.

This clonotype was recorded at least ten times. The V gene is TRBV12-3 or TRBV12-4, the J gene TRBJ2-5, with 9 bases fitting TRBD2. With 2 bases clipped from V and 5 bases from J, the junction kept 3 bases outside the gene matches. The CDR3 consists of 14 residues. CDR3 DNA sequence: TGTGCCAGCAGTTTAATGGCGGGAGGGGAGACCCAGTACTTC. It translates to CASSLMAGGETQYF.

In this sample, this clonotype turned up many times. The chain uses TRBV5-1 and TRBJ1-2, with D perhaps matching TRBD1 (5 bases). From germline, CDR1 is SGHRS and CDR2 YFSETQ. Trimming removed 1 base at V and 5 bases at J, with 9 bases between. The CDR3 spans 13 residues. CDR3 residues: CASSLFAGYGYTF. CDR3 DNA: TGCGCCAGCAGCTTGTTCGCAGGGTATGGCTACACCTTC.

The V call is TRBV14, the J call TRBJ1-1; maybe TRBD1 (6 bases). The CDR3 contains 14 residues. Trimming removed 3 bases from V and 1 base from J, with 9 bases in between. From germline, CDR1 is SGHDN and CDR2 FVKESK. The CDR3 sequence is CASSQVQGNTEAFF. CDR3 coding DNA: TGTGCCAGCAGCCAGGTACAGGGGAACACTGAAGCTTTCTTT.

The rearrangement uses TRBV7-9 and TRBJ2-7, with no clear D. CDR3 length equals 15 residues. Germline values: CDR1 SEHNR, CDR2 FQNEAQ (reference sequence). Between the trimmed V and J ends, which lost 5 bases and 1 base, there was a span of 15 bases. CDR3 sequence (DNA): TGTGCCAGCAGCACCACAGAGTTTAGTTCCTACGAGCAGTACTTC. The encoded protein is CASSTTEFSSYEQYF.

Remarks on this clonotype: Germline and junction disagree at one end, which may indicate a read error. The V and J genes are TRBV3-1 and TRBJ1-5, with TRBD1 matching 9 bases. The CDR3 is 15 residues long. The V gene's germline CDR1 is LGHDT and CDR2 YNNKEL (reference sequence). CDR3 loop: CASNQGTGTNQPQHF. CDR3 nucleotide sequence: TGTGCCAGCAACCAAGGGACAGGGACCAATCAGCCCCAGCATTTT.

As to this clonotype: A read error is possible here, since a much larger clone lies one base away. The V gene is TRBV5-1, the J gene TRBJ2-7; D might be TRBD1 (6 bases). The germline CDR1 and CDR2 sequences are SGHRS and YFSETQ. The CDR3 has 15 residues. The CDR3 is CVSSLATGPSYEQYF. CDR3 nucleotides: TGCGTCAGCAGCTTGGCCACAGGGCCCTCCTACGAGCAGTACTTC.

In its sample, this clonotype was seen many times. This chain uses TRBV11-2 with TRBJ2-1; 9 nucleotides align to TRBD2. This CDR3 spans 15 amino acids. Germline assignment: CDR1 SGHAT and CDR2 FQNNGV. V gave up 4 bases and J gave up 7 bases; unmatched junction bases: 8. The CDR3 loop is CASSYVGGRANEQFF. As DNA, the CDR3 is TGTGCCAGCAGCTACGTTGGCGGGAGGGCAAATGAGCAGTTCTTC.

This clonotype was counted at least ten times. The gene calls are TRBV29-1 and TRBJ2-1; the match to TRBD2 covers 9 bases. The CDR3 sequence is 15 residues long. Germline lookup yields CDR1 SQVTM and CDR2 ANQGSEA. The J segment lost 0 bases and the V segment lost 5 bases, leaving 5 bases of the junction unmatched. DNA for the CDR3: TGCAGCGTTACCGCGGGAGGGCTCTCCTACAATGAGCAGTTCTTC. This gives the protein CSVTAGGLSYNEQFF.

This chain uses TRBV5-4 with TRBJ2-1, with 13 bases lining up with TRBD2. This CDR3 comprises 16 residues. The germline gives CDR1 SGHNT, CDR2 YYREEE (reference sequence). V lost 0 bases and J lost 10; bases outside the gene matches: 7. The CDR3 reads CASSLGGLAGVREQFF. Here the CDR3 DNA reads TGTGCCAGCAGCTTGGGAGGACTAGCGGGAGTCAGGGAGCAGTTCTTC. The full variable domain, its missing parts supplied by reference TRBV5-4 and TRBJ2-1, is ETGVTQSPTHLIKTRGQQVTLRCSSQSGHNTVSWYQQALGQGPQFIFQYYREEENGRGNFPPRFSGLQFPNYSSELNVNALELDDSALYLCASSLGGLAGVREQFFGPGTRLTVL.

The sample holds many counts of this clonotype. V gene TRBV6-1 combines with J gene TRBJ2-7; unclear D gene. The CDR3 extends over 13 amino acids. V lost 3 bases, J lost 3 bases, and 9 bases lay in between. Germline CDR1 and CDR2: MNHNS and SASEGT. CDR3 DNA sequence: TGTGCCAGCAGTGACCGCTTACTCTACGAGCAGTACTTC. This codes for CASSDRLLYEQYF.

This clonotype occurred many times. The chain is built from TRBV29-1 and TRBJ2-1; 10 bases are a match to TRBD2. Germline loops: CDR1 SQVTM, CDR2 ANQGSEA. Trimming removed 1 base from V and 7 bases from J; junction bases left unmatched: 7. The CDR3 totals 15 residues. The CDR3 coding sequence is TGCAGCGTTGAAGGCCTAGCGGGAGTCTCTAATGAGCAGTTCTTC. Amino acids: CSVEGLAGVSNEQFF.

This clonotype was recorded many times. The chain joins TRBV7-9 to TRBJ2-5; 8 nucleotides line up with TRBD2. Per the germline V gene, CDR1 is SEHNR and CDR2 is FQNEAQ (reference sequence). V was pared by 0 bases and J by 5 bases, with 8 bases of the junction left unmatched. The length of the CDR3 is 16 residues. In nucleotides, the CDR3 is TGTGCCAGCAGCTTAGCGCCGGGACTAGTGGGTGAGACCCAGTACTTC. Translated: CASSLAPGLVGETQYF.